This T cell receptor beta chain was obtained from a study of blood T cell repertoires in COVID-19. About the research overall: Specimens from acute and convalescent COVID-19 originated in the United States, Italy and Spain.

The data were produced by immunoSEQ multiplex PCR, yet TCRdb's version contains in-frame clones alone and is incomplete. This table holds 200,000 to 250,000 clones, 84% found once. Germline V CDR1 and CDR2: LGHDT, YNNKEL (reference sequence). The CDR3 covers 15 residues. The V gene lost 4 bases and the J gene lost 5 bases, with 17 bases spanning the gap. V and J are TRBV3-1 (or the pseudogene TRBV3-2) and TRBJ1-1; D is perhaps TRBD1 (5 bases). This clonotype was obtained from a woman of 80 years or more with active or convalescent COVID-19. Material for sequencing was peripheral blood. CDR3 nucleotides: TGTGCCAGCAGCCTCTCCGTCAGGGTGGAGACTGAAGCTTTCTTT. This codes for CASSLSVRVETEAFF.